A single T cell receptor (beta chain) is shown here with its context. Antigen unknown. This CDR3 spans 13 amino acids. Trimming removed 6 bases at V and 5 bases at J, with 13 bases between. The V gene's germline CDR1 is WNHNN and CDR2 SYGVQD (reference sequence). Target depth was 1 in 200,000 to 1 in 1 million T cells, about 10x per clonotype. Only in-frame clones appear in the TCRdb table, and some are missing; sequencing was by immunoSEQ multiplex PCR. Of just over 200,000 clones in the sample, more than 70% were seen once. The source of the sample is a study of cytotoxic CD8 clonotypes in ibrutinib-treated CLL. PBMCs were cryopreserved, and 1.5 to 2.5 micrograms of genomic DNA from them went into TCR beta libraries. Study-wide points: An increase in clonality occurred at ibrutinib response, followed by a return toward baseline at progression.

This sample comprised PBMCs, obtained after 12 months of ibrutinib treatment. The rearrangement joins TRBV10-1 to TRBJ2-5; D not certain. The clonotype comes from a human donor with chronic lymphocytic leukemia. CDR3 protein: CASSRSIGETQYF. The CDR3 DNA sequence: TGCGCCAGCAGCAGGTCAATCGGGGAGACCCAGTACTTC.